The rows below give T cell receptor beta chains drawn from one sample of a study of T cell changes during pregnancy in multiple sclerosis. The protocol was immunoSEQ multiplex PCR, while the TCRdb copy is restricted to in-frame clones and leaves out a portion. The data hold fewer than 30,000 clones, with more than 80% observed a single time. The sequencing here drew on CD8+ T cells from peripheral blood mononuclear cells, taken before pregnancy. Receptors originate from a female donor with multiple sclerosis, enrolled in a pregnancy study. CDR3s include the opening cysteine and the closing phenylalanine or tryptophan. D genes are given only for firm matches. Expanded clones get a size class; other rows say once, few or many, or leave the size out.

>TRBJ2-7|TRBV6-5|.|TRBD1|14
CASSYGTASYEQYF
TGTGCCAGCAGTTACGGGACAGCGTCCTACGAGCAGTACTTC
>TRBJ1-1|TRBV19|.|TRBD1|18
CASSIRHDREPLEEEAFF
TGTGCCAGTAGTATCCGCCACGACAGGGAGCCCTTAGAAGAGGAAGCTTTCTTT
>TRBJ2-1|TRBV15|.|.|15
CATGPEALSYNEQFF
TGTGCCACCGGCCCCGAAGCGTTATCCTACAATGAGCAGTTCTTC
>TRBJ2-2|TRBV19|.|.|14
CASTPLSSSGELFF
TGTGCCAGTACCCCACTCTCTTCGTCGGGGGAGCTGTTTTTT
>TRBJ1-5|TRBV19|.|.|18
CASSISPPAGLGNQPQHF
TGTGCCAGTAGTATATCCCCCCCCGCGGGACTCGGCAATCAGCCCCAGCATTTT
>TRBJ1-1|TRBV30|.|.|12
CAWRTPDTEAFF
TGTGCCTGGAGGACACCCGACACTGAAGCTTTCTTT
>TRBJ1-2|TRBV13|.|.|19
CASSLTTLGQGSSNYGYTF
TGTGCCAGCAGCTTAACCACATTAGGTCAGGGCAGTTCTAACTATGGCTACACCTTC
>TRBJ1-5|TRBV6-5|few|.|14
CASSEVSENQPQHF
TGTGCCAGCAGTGAGGTGTCGGAGAATCAGCCCCAGCATTTT
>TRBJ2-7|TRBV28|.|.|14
CATQLKGLFYEQYF
TGTGCCACCCAGTTAAAGGGGCTCTTCTACGAGCAGTACTTC
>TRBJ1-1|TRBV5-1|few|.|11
CASGRGTEAFF
TGCGCCAGCGGAAGGGGGACTGAAGCTTTCTTT
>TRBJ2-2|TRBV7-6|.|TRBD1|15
CASSLEGTGDVELFF
TGTGCCAGCAGCTTAGAAGGGACAGGGGATGTGGAGCTGTTTTTT
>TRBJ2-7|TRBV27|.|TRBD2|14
CASSLEGLAREQYF
TGTGCCAGCAGTTTGGAGGGACTAGCGCGGGAGCAGTACTTC
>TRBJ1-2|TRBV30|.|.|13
CAWSYGQTLIDTF
TGTGCCTGGAGCTACGGACAGACCCTGATTGACACCTTC
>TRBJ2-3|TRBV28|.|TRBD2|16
CASSLPSGGVLNTQYF
TGTGCCAGCAGTTTACCTAGCGGGGGGGTTTTGAATACGCAGTATTTT
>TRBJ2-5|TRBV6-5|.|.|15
CASSYADSDMETQYF
TGTGCCAGCAGTTACGCGGACTCCGATATGGAGACCCAGTACTTC
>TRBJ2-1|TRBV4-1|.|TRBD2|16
CASSQRAGTSGDEQFF
TGCGCCAGCAGCCAGAGAGCCGGGACTAGCGGGGACGAGCAGTTCTTC